This TCR beta chain came from a study of PD-L1 blockade in urothelial cancer. Overall study context: Patients' histories included 0 to 3 prior chemotherapy regimens. Timepoints chosen for blood analysis were 3 weeks (second dose) and 6 weeks after treatment start.

Assay used: immunoSEQ multiplex PCR; TCRdb lists only in-frame clones, some missing. Of about 120,000 clones detected, around 89% appear once; the ten largest clones hold 1.7%. Trimming removed 4 bases from V and 3 bases from J, with 10 bases in between. The CDR3 has 15 residues. Looked up from germline, CDR1 is MGHDK and CDR2 is SYGVNS. The time point here: peripheral blood 6 weeks after treatment start. Pretreatment and on-treatment blood mononuclear cell samples were taken, totaling between 1 and 8 time points per patient. The sample here was PBMCs, taken around atezolizumab (anti-PD-L1) treatment. This chain joins TRBV25-1 and TRBJ2-6; D ambiguous. This receptor was identified in a man between 60 and 75 years old with urothelial cancer. CDR3 sequence: CASSGQTGGANVLTF. The CDR3, as DNA: TGTGCCAGCAGTGGCCAGACGGGTGGGGCCAACGTCCTGACTTTC.